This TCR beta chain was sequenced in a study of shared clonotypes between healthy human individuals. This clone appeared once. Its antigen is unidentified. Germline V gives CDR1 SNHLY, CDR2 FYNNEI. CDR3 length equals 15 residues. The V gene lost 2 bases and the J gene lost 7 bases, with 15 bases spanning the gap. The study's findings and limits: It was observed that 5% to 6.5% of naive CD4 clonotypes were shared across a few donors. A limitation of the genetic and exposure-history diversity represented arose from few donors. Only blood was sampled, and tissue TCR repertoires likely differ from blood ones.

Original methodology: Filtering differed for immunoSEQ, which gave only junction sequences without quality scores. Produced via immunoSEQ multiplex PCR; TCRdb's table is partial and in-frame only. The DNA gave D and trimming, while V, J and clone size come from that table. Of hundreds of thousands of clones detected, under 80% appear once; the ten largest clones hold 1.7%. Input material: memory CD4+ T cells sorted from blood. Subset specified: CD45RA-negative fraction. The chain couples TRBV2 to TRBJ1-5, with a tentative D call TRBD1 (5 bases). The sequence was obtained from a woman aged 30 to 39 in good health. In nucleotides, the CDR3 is TGTGCCAGCAGTGAACTGGATGGGCCAGGGCAGCCCCAGCATTTT. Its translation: CASSELDGPGQPQHF.